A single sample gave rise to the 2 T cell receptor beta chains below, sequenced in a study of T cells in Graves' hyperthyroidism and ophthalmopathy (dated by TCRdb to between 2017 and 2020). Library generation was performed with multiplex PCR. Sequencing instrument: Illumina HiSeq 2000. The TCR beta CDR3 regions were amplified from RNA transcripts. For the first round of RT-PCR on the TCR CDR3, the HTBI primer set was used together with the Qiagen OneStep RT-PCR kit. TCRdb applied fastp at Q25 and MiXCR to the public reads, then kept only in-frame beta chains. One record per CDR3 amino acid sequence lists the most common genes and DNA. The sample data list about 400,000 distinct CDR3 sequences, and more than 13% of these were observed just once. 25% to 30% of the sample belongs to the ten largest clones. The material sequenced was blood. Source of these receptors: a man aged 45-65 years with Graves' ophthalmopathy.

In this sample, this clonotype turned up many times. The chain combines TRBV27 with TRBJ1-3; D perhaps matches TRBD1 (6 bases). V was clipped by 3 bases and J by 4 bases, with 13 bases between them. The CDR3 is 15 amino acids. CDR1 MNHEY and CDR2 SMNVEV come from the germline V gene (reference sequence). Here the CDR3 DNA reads TGTGCCAGCAGTTTCACAGGGAGTGAGGGAAACACCATATATTTT. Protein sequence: CASSFTGSEGNTIYF.

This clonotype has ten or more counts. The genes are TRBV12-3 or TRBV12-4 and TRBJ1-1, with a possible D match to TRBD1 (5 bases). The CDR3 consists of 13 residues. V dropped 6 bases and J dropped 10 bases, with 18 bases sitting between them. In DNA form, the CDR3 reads TGTGCCAGCAGGGGATCAGGGAGATGGGTAGCTTTCTTT. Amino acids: CASRGSGRWVAFF.